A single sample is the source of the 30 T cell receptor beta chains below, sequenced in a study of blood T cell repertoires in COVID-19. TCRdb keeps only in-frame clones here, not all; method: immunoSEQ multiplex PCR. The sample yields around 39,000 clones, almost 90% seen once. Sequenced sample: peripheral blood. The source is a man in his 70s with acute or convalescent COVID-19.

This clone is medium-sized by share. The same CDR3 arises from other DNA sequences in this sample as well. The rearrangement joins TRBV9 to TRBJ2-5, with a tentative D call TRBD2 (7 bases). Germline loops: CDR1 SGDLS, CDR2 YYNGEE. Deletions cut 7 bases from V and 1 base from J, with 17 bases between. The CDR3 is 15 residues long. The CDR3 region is CASRGGGGPQETQYF. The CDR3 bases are TGTGCCAGCCGCGGAGGGGGGGGGCCCCAAGAGACCCAGTACTTC.

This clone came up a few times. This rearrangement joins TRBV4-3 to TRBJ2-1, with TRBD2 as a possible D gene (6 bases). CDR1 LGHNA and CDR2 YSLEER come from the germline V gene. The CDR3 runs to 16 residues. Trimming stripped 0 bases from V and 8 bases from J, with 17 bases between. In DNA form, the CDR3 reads TGCGCCAGCAGCCAAGATTTCGGCGGGATGTTCTATGAGCAGTTCTTC. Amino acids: CASSQDFGGMFYEQFF.

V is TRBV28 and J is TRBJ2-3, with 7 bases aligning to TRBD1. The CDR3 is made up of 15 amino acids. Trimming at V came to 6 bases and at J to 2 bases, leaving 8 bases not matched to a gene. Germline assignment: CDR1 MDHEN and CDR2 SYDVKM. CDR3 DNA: TGTGCCAGCAGCTCACCGGGACAGCTCACAGATACGCAGTATTTT. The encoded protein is CASSSPGQLTDTQYF.

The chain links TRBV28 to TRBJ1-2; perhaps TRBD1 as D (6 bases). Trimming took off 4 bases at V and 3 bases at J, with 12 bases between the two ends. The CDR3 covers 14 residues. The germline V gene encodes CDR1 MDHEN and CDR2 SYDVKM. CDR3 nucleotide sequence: TGTGCCAGCAGTTCACCCGAGGGGGACTATGGCTACACCTTC. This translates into CASSSPEGDYGYTF.

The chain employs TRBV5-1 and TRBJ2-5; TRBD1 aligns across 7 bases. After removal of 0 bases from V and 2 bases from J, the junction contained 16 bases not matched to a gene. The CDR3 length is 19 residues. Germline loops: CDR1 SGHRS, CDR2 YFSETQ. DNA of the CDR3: TGCGCCAGCAGCTTGGCCCCGGGACAGAATGAAAATAAGCAAGAGACCCAGTACTTC. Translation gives CASSLAPGQNENKQETQYF. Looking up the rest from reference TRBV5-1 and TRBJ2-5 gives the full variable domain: KAGVTQTPRYLIKTRGQQVTLSCSPISGHRSVSWYQQTPGQGLQFLFEYFSETQRNKGNFPGRFSGRQFSNSRSEMNVSTLELGDSALYLCASSLAPGQNENKQETQYFGPGTRLLVL.

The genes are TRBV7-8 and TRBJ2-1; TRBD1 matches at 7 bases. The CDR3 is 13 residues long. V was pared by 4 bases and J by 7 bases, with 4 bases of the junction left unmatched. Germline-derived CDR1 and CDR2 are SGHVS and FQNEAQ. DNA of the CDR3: TGTGCCAGCAGCTCCGGGACAGTGAATGAGCAGTTCTTC. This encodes CASSSGTVNEQFF.

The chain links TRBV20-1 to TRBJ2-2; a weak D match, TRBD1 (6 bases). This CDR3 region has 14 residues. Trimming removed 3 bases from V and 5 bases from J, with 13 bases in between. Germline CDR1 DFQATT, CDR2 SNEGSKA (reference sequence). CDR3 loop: CSASSGQITGELFF. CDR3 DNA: TGCAGTGCTAGTTCCGGACAGATTACCGGGGAGCTGTTTTTT.

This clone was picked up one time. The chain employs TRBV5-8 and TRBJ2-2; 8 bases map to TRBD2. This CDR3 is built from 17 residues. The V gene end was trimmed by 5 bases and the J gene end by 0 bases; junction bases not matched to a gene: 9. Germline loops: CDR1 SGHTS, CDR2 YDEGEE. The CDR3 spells CASRPAGGAANTGELFF. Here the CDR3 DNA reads TGTGCCAGCAGACCCGCCGGGGGGGCAGCGAACACCGGGGAGCTGTTTTTT.

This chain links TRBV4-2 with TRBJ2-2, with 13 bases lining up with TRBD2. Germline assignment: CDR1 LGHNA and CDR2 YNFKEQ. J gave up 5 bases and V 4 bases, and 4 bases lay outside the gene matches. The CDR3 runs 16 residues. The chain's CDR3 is CASSRPGLAGTGELFF. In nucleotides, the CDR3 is TGTGCCAGCAGCCGCCCGGGACTAGCGGGAACCGGGGAGCTGTTTTTT.

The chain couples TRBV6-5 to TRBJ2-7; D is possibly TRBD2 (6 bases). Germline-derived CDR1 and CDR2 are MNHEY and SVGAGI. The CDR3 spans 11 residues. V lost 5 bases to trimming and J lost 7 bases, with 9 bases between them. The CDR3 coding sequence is TGTGCCAGCAGTCACGGGGGTGAGCAGTACTTC. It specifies CASSHGGEQYF.

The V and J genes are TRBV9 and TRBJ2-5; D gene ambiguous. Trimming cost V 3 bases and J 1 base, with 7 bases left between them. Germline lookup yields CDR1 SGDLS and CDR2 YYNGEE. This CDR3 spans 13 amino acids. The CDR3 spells CASSGSSQETQYF. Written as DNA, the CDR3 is TGTGCCAGCAGCGGTTCCTCCCAAGAGACCCAGTACTTC.

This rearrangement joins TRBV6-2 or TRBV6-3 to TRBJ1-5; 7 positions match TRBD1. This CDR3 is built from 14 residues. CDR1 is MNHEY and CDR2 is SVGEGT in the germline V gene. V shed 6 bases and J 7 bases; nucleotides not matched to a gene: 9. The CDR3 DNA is TGTGCCAGCAGCCGCGGGGTCAGGGGGCAGCCCCAGCATTTT. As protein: CASSRGVRGQPQHF.

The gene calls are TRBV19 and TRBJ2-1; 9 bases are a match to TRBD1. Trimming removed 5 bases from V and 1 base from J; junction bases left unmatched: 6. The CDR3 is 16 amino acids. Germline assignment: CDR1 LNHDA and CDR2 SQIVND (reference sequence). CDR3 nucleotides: TGTGCCAGTAGTTCCCGACAGGGGGATTCCTACAATGAGCAGTTCTTC. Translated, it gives CASSSRQGDSYNEQFF.

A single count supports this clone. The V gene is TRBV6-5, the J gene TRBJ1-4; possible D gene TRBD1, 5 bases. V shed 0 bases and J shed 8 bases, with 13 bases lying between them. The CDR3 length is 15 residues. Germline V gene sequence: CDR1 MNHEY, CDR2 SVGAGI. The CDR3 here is CASSYSGEASEKLFF. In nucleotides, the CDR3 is TGTGCCAGCAGTTACTCGGGGGAGGCGTCCGAAAAACTGTTTTTT.

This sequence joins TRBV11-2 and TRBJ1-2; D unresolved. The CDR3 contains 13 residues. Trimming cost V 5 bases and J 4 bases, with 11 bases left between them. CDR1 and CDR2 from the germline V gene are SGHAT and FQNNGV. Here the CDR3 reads CASSARLGYGYTF. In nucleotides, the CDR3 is TGTGCCAGCAGCGCCCGACTTGGCTATGGCTACACCTTC.

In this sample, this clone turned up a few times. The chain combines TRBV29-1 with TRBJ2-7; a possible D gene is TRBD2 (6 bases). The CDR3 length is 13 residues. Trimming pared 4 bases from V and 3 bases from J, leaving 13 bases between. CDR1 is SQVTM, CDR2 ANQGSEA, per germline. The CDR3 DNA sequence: TGCAGCGTTGGAAGACTAGATAACTACGAGCAGTACTTC. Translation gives CSVGRLDNYEQYF.

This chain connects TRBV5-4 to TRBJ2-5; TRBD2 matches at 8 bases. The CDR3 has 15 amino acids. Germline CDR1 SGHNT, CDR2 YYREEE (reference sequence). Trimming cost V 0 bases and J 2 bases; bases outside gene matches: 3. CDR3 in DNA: TGTGCCAGCAGCTTGGTGGTAGCGGGGCAAGAGACCCAGTACTTC. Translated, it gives CASSLVVAGQETQYF.

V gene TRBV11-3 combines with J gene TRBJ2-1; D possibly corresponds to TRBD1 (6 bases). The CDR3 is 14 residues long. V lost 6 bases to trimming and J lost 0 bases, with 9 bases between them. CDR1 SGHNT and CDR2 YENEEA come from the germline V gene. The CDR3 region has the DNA TGTGCCAGCAGTAACAGGGACTCCTACAATGAGCAGTTCTTC. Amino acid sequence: CASSNRDSYNEQFF.

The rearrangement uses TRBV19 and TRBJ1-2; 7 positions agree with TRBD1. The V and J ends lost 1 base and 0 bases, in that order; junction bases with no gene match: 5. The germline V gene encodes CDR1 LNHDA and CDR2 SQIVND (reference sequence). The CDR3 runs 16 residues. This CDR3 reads CASSIGTGPSNYGYTF. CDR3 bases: TGTGCCAGTAGTATAGGGACAGGCCCATCTAACTATGGCTACACCTTC.

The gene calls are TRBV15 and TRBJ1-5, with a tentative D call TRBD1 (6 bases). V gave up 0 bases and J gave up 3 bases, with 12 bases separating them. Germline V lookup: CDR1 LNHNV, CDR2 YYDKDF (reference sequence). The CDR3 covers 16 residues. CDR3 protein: CATSRDVGQSNQPQHF. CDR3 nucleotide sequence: TGTGCCACCAGCAGAGATGTTGGACAGTCCAATCAGCCCCAGCATTTT.

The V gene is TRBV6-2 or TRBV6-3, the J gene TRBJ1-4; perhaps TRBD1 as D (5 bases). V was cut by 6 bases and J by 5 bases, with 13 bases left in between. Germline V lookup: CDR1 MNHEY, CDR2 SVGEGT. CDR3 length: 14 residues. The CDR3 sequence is CASSKTVRNEKLFF. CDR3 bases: TGTGCCAGCAGCAAGACAGTGCGGAATGAAAAACTGTTTTTT.

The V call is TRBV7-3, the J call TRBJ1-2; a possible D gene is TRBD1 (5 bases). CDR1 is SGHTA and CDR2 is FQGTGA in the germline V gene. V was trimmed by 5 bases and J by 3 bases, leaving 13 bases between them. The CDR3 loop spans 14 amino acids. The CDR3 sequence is CASSRRREDYGYTF. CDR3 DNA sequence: TGTGCCAGCAGCAGGCGCAGGGAGGACTATGGCTACACCTTC.

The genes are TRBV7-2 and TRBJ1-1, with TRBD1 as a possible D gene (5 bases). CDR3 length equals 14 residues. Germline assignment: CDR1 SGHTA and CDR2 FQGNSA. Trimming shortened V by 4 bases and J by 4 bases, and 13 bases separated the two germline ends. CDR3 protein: CASSYRGIPTEAFF. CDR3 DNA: TGTGCCAGCAGCTACCGGGGGATTCCCACTGAAGCTTTCTTT.

The CDR3 sequence is CASSTRGNIQYF. CDR3 DNA sequence: TGTGCCAGCAGCACGAGGGGGAACATTCAGTACTTC. The chain combines TRBV6-5 with TRBJ2-4, with D possibly TRBD1 on 6 matching bases. This CDR3 comprises 12 residues. Germline-derived CDR1 and CDR2 are MNHEY and SVGAGI. V dropped 6 bases and J dropped 7 bases, with 10 bases sitting between them.

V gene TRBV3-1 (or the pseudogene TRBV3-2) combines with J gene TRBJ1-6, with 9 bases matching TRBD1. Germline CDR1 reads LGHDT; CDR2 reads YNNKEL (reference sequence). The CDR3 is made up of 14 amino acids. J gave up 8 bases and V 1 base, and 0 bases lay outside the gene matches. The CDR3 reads CASSQGTGDSPLHF. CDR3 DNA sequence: TGTGCCAGCAGCCAAGGGACAGGGGATTCACCCCTCCACTTT.

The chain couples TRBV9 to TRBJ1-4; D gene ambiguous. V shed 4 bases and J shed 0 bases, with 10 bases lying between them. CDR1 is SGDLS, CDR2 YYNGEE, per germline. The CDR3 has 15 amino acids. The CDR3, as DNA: TGTGCCAGCAGCCCCAACAGTGCAACTAATGAAAAACTGTTTTTT. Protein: CASSPNSATNEKLFF.

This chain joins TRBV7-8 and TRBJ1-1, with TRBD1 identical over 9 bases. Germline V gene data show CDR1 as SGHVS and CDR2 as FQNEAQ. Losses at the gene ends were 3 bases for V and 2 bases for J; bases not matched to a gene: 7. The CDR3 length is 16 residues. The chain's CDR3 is CASSFAWTGANTEAFF. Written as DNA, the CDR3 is TGTGCCAGCAGCTTCGCTTGGACAGGGGCTAACACTGAAGCTTTCTTT.

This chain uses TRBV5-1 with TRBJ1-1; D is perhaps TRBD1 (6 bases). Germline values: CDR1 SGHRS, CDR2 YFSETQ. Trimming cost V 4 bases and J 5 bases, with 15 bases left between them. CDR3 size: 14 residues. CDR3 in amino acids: CASSVTGLVTEAFF. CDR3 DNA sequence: TGCGCCAGCAGCGTGACAGGTCTAGTTACTGAAGCTTTCTTT. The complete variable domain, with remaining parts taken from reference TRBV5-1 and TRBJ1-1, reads KAGVTQTPRYLIKTRGQQVTLSCSPISGHRSVSWYQQTPGQGLQFLFEYFSETQRNKGNFPGRFSGRQFSNSRSEMNVSTLELGDSALYLCASSVTGLVTEAFFGQGTRLTVV.

The CDR3 nucleotides read TGTGCCACCAGTGATACCGGGACATCCGGCGGGGAGCTGTTTTTT. Amino acids: CATSDTGTSGGELFF. J is TRBJ2-2 and V is TRBV24-1, with D maybe TRBD1 (6 bases). The CDR3 covers 15 residues. V was trimmed by 3 bases and J by 7 bases, leaving 14 bases between them. Germline loops: CDR1 KGHDR, CDR2 SFDVKD.

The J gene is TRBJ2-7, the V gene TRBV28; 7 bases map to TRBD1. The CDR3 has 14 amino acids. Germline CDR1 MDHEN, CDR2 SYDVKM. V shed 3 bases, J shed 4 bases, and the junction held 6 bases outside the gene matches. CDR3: CASSFSTGRYEQYF. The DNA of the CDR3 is TGTGCCAGCAGTTTCTCGACAGGGCGTTACGAGCAGTACTTC.